The sequence of this TCR beta chain was determined in a study of beta chain features in type 1 diabetes. Every donor had blood drawn once into heparin, around 120 mL on average. The study, taken as a whole, reports: Patients and controls would be equally affected if PCR favored shorter templates.

The V gene end was trimmed by 8 bases and the J gene end by 6 bases; junction bases not matched to a gene: 11. CDR1 and CDR2 (germline): SGHVS, FQNEAQ. There are 14 residues in the CDR3. Every bit of the isolated RNA underwent reverse transcription, so sequencing read expressed TCRB transcripts. Produced via immunoSEQ multiplex PCR; TCRdb's table is partial and in-frame only. Of roughly 450,000 clones detected, roughly an eighth appear once; the ten largest clones hold 0.045% to 0.06%. With regard to this clone: Its antigen is not identified.

This TCR was recovered from a woman in her late teens or twenties in good health. This chain joins TRBV7-8 and TRBJ2-7; TRBD1 aligns across 9 bases. Sequencing was performed on naive CD4+ T cells from blood. The CDR3 is CASGRGQGTGEQYF. The CDR3 DNA sequence: TGTGCCAGCGGCCGGGGACAGGGAACTGGCGAGCAGTACTTC. The whole variable domain, remainder taken from reference TRBV7-8 and TRBJ2-7, is GAGVSQSPRYKVAKRGQDVALRCDPISGHVSLFWYQQALGQGPEFLTYFQNEAQLDKSGLPSDRFFAERPEGSVSTLKIQRTQQEDSAVYLCASGRGQGTGEQYFGPGTRLTVT.